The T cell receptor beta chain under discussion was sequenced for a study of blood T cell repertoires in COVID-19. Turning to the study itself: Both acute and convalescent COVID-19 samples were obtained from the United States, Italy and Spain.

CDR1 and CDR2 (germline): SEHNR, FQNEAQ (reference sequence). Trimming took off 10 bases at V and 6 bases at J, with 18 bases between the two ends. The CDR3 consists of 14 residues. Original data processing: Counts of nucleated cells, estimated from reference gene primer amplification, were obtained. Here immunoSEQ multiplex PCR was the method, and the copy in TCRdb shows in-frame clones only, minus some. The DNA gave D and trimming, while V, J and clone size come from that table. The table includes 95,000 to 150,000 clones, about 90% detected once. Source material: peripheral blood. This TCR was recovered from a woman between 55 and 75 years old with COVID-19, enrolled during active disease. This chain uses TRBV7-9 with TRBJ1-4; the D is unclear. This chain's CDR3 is CATLSSRADEKLFF. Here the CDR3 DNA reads TGTGCCACCTTGTCGTCGAGGGCGGATGAAAAACTGTTTTTT.